This is a list of T cell receptor beta chains from one sample in a study of T cell changes during pregnancy in multiple sclerosis. The protocol was immunoSEQ multiplex PCR, while the TCRdb copy is restricted to in-frame clones and leaves out a portion. The repertoire holds 50,000 to 75,000 clones, with 92% as singletons. The material sequenced was peripheral blood, taken in the third trimester of pregnancy. The receptors come from a female donor in good health, enrolled as a control in a pregnancy study. CDR3s include the opening cysteine and the closing phenylalanine or tryptophan. A D gene is named only where the DNA matches it firmly. Part of the rows lack a size; the others show once, few, many or a class for expanded clones.

v_call	clone_size	j_call	d_call	cdr3_aa	cdr3_nt
TRBV5-4	.	TRBJ1-4	.	CASSPQGGEKLFF	TGTGCCAGCAGCCCACAGGGTGGTGAAAAACTGTTTTTT
TRBV7-9	.	TRBJ2-3	TRBD2	CASSFGLAGEDTQYF	TGTGCCAGCAGCTTTGGACTAGCGGGAGAAGATACGCAGTATTTT
TRBV5-8	.	TRBJ1-2	TRBD1	CASSLFGTGGPTAYGYTF	TGTGCCAGCAGCTTGTTTGGGACAGGGGGCCCCACCGCTTATGGCTACACCTTC
TRBV6-1	.	TRBJ1-5	.	CASSEAVDMHF	TGTGCCAGCAGTGAAGCCGTTGACATGCATTTT
TRBV30	.	TRBJ1-5	.	CAWSPTGSQPQHF	TGTGCCTGGAGTCCAACAGGGAGTCAGCCCCAGCATTTT
TRBV10-3	.	TRBJ2-7	.	CAISDGQTYEQYF	TGTGCCATCAGCGACGGACAGACCTACGAGCAGTACTTC
TRBV6-6	.	TRBJ2-1	.	CASSDRQPYNEQFF	TGTGCCAGCAGTGACCGACAGCCCTACAATGAGCAGTTCTTC
TRBV5-1	.	TRBJ2-1	TRBD2	CASSSLAGGGNEQFF	TGCGCCAGCAGCTCCCTAGCGGGGGGCGGCAATGAGCAGTTCTTC
TRBV2	few	TRBJ1-1	.	CASDRGNTEAFF	TGTGCCAGCGATAGGGGGAACACTGAAGCTTTCTTT
TRBV5-1	.	TRBJ2-5	TRBD1	CASSWDRGRETQYF	TGCGCCAGCAGCTGGGACAGGGGGCGAGAGACCCAGTACTTC
TRBV7-9	.	TRBJ2-1	.	CASSLAGSYNEQFF	TGTGCCAGCAGCTTAGCCGGTTCCTACAATGAGCAGTTCTTC
TRBV7-9	.	TRBJ2-2	.	CASSPATKGELFF	TGTGCCAGCAGCCCCGCGACTAAGGGGGAGCTGTTTTTT
TRBV5-4	.	TRBJ2-5	TRBD2	CASSTGTSGRETQYF	TGTGCCAGCAGCACCGGGACTAGCGGGAGGGAGACCCAGTACTTC
TRBV19	.	TRBJ2-4	.	CASSILPGSAKNIQYF	TGTGCCAGTAGTATTCTTCCGGGGAGCGCCAAAAACATTCAGTACTTC
TRBV9	.	TRBJ2-7	TRBD2	CASSAGTSPKGGEQYF	TGTGCCAGCAGCGCGGGGACTAGTCCAAAGGGTGGCGAGCAGTACTTC
TRBV7-2	once	TRBJ2-7	TRBD1	CASSLNRDRSYEQYF	TGTGCCAGCAGCTTGAACCGGGACAGGTCCTACGAGCAGTACTTC
TRBV5-5	once	TRBJ2-2	.	CASSLGRGLTGELFF	TGTGCCAGCAGCTTGGGCAGGGGCCTCACCGGGGAGCTGTTTTTT
TRBV28	.	TRBJ1-1	.	CASSTTLRDTAFF	TGTGCCAGCAGCACTACCTTACGGGACACGGCTTTCTTT
TRBV28	.	TRBJ1-5	.	CASSFSPLERPQHF	TGTGCCAGCAGTTTCTCCCCTTTAGAGAGGCCCCAGCATTTT
TRBV10-3	.	TRBJ1-5	.	CAISESGEGGQQPQHF	TGTGCCATCAGTGAGTCTGGGGAGGGGGGGCAACAGCCCCAGCATTTT
TRBV11-3	.	TRBJ2-7	TRBD1	CASSLGRSSGQVFYEQYF	TGTGCCAGCAGCTTAGGGCGTAGTTCAGGACAGGTTTTCTACGAGCAGTACTTC
TRBV7-9	.	TRBJ1-3	.	CASSPPGQSSGNTIYF	TGTGCCAGCAGTCCCCCAGGACAGAGCTCTGGAAACACCATATATTTT
TRBV11-3	.	TRBJ2-7	.	CASSNNRVGEQYF	TGTGCCAGCAGCAATAACAGGGTTGGCGAGCAGTACTTC
TRBV9	.	TRBJ2-1	TRBD2	CASSPRGESSYNEQFF	TGTGCCAGCAGCCCTCGGGGGGAGAGCTCCTACAATGAGCAGTTCTTC